These T cell receptor beta chains were read from a single sample in a study of blood T cell repertoires in COVID-19. Produced via immunoSEQ multiplex PCR; TCRdb's table is partial and in-frame only. The sample has about 160,000 clones, approximately 90% seen once. Sequences were obtained from PBMCs or T cells enriched from blood (not recorded which). These receptors all stem from a woman aged 40 to 55 who had been exposed to COVID-19. CDR3s include the opening cysteine and the closing phenylalanine or tryptophan. A D gene is named only where the DNA matches it firmly. Clone sizes are given selectively: once, few, many, or a class where the clone is expanded.

>-|TRBV13|-|TRBJ1-3
TGTGCCAGCAGCTTATCTTCTGGAAACACCATATATTTT
CASSLSSGNTIYF
>-|TRBV7-9|-|TRBJ1-6
TGTGCCAGCAGACAGGGACAACATAATTCACCCCTCCACTTT
CASRQGQHNSPLHF
>-|TRBV7-3|-|TRBJ1-6
TGTGCCAGCAGCTCCGGGGGGGAATTTGGCTCACCCCTCCACTTT
CASSSGGEFGSPLHF
>-|TRBV7-2|-|TRBJ1-5
TGTGCCAGCAGCGCTCGGGGCAATCAGCCCCAGCATTTT
CASSARGNQPQHF
>-|TRBV7-2|TRBD2|TRBJ2-3
TGTGCCAGCAGCCTCGGGGCAGCGGGGGGCCCAGATACGCAGTATTTT
CASSLGAAGGPDTQYF
>-|TRBV20-1|TRBD2|TRBJ2-1
TGCAGTGCTAGTAGACTAGCGGGAGGGCATGAGCAGTTCTTC
CSASRLAGGHEQFF
>once|TRBV5-5|-|TRBJ1-2
TGTGCCAGCAGCTTGTTGGCAGGGCCCGGCTACACCTTC
CASSLLAGPGYTF
>-|TRBV2|-|TRBJ2-7
TGTGCCAGCAGTGAAGTATACGAGCAGTACTTC
CASSEVYEQYF
>few|TRBV4-3|-|TRBJ2-3
TGCGCCAGCAGCCAAGGTCTGGAAGCGACAGATACGCAGTATTTT
CASSQGLEATDTQYF
>-|TRBV19|TRBD1|TRBJ1-5
TGTGCCAGCGCCCGGCAGGGACAGGGAAGCAATCAGCCCCAGCATTTT
CASARQGQGSNQPQHF
>-|TRBV5-1|TRBD2|TRBJ2-7
TGCGCCAGCAGCTCCGGGACTAGCGCGAGCTCCTACGAGCAGTACTTC
CASSSGTSASSYEQYF
>-|TRBV19|-|TRBJ1-1
TGTGCCAGTAGTGTAGGGCCGAACACTGAAGCTTTCTTT
CASSVGPNTEAFF
>once|TRBV9|TRBD2|TRBJ2-1
TGTGCCAGCAGCGGGTGGGGGACTAGCGGGAGAAATGAGCAGTTCTTC
CASSGWGTSGRNEQFF
>few|TRBV11-2|TRBD1|TRBJ1-5
TGTGCCAGCAGCTTAGGATCCAGGGGGAATCACCAGCCCCAGCATTTT
CASSLGSRGNHQPQHF
>-|TRBV11-2|-|TRBJ2-7
TGTGCCAGCAGCTTATTGAGGGATCGCGGCGAGCAGTACTTC
CASSLLRDRGEQYF
>-|TRBV4-3|-|TRBJ1-2
TGCGCCAGCAGCCAAGAGACAGGAAACTATGGCTACACCTTC
CASSQETGNYGYTF
>-|TRBV6-5|-|TRBJ1-3
TGTGCCAGCAAAATAGGGGACTCTGGAAACACCATATATTTT
CASKIGDSGNTIYF
>-|TRBV27|TRBD1|TRBJ2-2
TGTGCCAGCAGTTTATCCTATGCCGGGACAGGGAACACCGGGGAGCTGTTTTTT
CASSLSYAGTGNTGELFF
>-|TRBV5-1|TRBD1|TRBJ2-1
TGCGCCAGCAGCTTGACCGTAACAGGGGACTACAATGAGCAGTTCTTC
CASSLTVTGDYNEQFF
>-|TRBV19|TRBD1|TRBJ1-1
TGTGCCAGTAGTTCCCAAACGACAGGGTCCACTGAAGCTTTCTTT
CASSSQTTGSTEAFF
>-|TRBV18|TRBD2|TRBJ2-7
TGTGCCAGCTCACCAATATCCGCTAGCGGGAGATACGAGCAGTACTTC
CASSPISASGRYEQYF
>-|TRBV2|-|TRBJ1-2
TGTGCCAGCAACGAACAAGCTAACTATGGCTACACCTTC
CASNEQANYGYTF
>-|TRBV27|-|TRBJ1-6
TGTGCCAGCAGTTTAATCTTAAATTCACCCCTCCACTTT
CASSLILNSPLHF
>-|TRBV29-1|-|TRBJ1-4
TGCAGCGTTGAGGTGGTAGGGAGGAATGAAAAACTGTTTTTT
CSVEVVGRNEKLFF